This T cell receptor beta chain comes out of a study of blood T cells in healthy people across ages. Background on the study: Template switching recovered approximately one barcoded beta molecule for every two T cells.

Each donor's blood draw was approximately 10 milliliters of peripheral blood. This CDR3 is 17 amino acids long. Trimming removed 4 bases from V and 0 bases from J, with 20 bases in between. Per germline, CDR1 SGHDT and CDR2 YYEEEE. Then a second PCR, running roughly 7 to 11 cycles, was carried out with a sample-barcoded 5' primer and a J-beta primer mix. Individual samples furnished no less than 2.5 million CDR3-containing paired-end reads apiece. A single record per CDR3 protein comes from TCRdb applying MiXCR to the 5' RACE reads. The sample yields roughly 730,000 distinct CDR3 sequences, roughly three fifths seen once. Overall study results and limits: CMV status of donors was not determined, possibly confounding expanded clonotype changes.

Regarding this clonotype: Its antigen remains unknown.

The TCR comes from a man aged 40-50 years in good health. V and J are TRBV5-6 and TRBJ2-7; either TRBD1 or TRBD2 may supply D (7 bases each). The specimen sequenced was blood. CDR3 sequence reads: CASSPRGGGGSSYEQYF. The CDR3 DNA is TGTGCCAGCAGCCCCAGGGGGGGCGGGGGTAGCTCCTACGAGCAGTACTTC.